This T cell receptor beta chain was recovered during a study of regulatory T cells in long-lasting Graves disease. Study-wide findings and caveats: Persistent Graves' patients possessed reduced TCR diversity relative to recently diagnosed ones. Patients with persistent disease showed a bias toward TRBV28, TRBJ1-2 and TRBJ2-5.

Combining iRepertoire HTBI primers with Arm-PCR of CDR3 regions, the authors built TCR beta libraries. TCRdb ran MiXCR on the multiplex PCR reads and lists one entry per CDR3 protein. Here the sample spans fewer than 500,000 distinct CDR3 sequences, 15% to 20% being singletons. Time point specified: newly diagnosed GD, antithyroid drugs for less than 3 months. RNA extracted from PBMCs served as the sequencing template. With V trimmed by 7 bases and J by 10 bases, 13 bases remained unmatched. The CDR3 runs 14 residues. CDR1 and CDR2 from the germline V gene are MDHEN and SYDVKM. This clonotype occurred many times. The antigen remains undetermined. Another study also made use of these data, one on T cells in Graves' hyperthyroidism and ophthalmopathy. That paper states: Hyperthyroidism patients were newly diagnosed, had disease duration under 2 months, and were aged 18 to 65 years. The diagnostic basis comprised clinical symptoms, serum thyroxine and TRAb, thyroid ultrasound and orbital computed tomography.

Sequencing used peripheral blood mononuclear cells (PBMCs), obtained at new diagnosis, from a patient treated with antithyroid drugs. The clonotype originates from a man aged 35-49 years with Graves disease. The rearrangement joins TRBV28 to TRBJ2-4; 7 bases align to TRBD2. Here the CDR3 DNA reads TGTGCCAGCACCATGATGGGAGGGTCAAGGATTCAGTACTTC. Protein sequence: CASTMMGGSRIQYF.